Each of the 9 T cell receptor beta chains below was sequenced from the same sample in a study of CD8 T cells in ankylosing spondylitis. TCRdb recomputed calls from the 5' RACE reads with MiXCR, one row per CDR3 protein. The sample includes 250,000 to 300,000 distinct CDR3 sequences, around 20% of them seen just once. Sequencing was done on a sample of blood, either unsorted or a sorted T cell fraction (not recorded which). The origin of the receptors is a male donor with ankylosing spondylitis or in good health (not recorded which).

The genes are TRBV12-3 or TRBV12-4 and TRBJ2-3; the match to TRBD2 covers 8 bases. V was pared by 6 bases and J by 6 bases, with 8 bases of the junction left unmatched. The CDR3 sequence is 14 residues long. CDR3 DNA sequence: TGTGCCAGCAGGCCAGCGGGAGCTGTGGATACGCAGTATTTT. Amino acids: CASRPAGAVDTQYF.

This chain uses TRBV12-3 or TRBV12-4 with TRBJ2-2; D is unresolved. The length of the CDR3 is 15 residues. V was pared by 3 bases and J by 0 bases, with 8 bases between. The CDR3 bases are TGTGCCAGCAGTTTGTACCCAGCGAACACCGGGGAGCTGTTTTTT. The encoded protein is CASSLYPANTGELFF.

In this sample, this clonotype turned up a few times. The genes are TRBV19 and TRBJ2-4, with 9 positions matching TRBD2. CDR1 and CDR2 (germline): LNHDA, SQIVND (reference sequence). Trimming at V came to 6 bases and at J to 3 bases, leaving 6 bases not matched to a gene. This CDR3 has 15 amino acids. CDR3 in amino acids: CASRASGVDKNIQYF. The CDR3 DNA is TGTGCCAGTAGGGCTAGCGGGGTTGACAAAAACATTCAGTACTTC.

This clonotype was counted at least ten times. The V gene is TRBV20-1, the J gene TRBJ2-1, with D possibly matching TRBD2 (5 bases). This CDR3 is built from 16 residues. Trimming removed 2 bases at V and 0 bases at J, with 14 bases between. Germline-derived CDR1 and CDR2 are DFQATT and SNEGSKA (reference sequence). The CDR3 is CSARTFDYSSYNEQFF. CDR3 DNA: TGCAGTGCTAGAACCTTTGACTATAGCTCCTACAATGAGCAGTTCTTC.

This chain links TRBV20-1 with TRBJ2-2, with D possibly matching TRBD2 (5 bases). The V end was cut by 1 base, the J end by 4 bases, with 13 bases between. The CDR3 sequence is 15 residues long. Germline V CDR1 and CDR2: DFQATT, SNEGSKA (reference sequence). This chain's CDR3 is CSARGSGRTTGELFF. CDR3 DNA: TGCAGTGCTAGAGGGTCGGGAAGGACCACCGGGGAGCTGTTTTTT.

This chain uses TRBV5-1 with TRBJ2-3, with D unclear. Germline V gene lookup returns CDR1 SGHRS and CDR2 YFSETQ. V shed 6 bases and J shed 0 bases, with 11 bases lying between them. The CDR3 consists of 14 residues. CDR3: CASKGSVSTDTQYF. In DNA, the CDR3 is TGCGCCAGCAAGGGCAGTGTGAGCACAGATACGCAGTATTTT.

There are a few counts of this clonotype. This chain links TRBV12-3 or TRBV12-4 with TRBJ1-1; D unclear. The ends were cut back, 7 bases at V and 2 bases at J, with 11 bases in the middle. The CDR3 is 13 amino acids. CDR3 loop: CASNSAGNTEAFF. CDR3 nucleotides: TGTGCCAGCAACTCTGCGGGAAACACTGAAGCTTTCTTT.

This clonotype was found a few times. The chain couples TRBV28 to TRBJ1-2; tentative D call: TRBD1 (5 bases). V was trimmed by 6 bases and J by 4 bases, leaving 15 bases between them. Looked up from germline, CDR1 is MDHEN and CDR2 is SYDVKM. CDR3 size: 14 residues. CDR3 sequence (DNA): TGTGCCAGCAGCTACCAGGGTCCCCCCTATGGCTACACCTTC. As protein: CASSYQGPPYGYTF.

The V gene is TRBV5-1, the J gene TRBJ2-1; 7 bases fit TRBD2. Germline values: CDR1 SGHRS, CDR2 YFSETQ. The J segment lost 8 bases and the V segment lost 0 bases, leaving 2 bases of the junction unmatched. This CDR3 contains 13 residues. CDR3 DNA sequence: TGCGCCAGCAGCTTGGTCACTAGCGATGAGCAGTTCTTC. Protein sequence: CASSLVTSDEQFF.